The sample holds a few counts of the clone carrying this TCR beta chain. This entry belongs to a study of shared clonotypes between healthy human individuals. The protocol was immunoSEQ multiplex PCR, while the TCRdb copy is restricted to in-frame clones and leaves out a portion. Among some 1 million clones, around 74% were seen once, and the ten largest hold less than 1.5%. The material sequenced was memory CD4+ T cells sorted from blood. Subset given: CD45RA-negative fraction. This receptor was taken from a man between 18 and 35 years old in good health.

The CDR3 DNA is TGCGCCAGCAGCACCGGGACCCGGGGGAAAGAGACCCAGTACTTC. Translation gives CASSTGTRGKETQYF. V and J are TRBV5-1 and TRBJ2-5; a weak D match, TRBD2 (6 bases). The germline V gene encodes CDR1 SGHRS and CDR2 YFSETQ. This CDR3 is 15 amino acids long. Deletions cut 4 bases from V and 3 bases from J, with 16 bases between.